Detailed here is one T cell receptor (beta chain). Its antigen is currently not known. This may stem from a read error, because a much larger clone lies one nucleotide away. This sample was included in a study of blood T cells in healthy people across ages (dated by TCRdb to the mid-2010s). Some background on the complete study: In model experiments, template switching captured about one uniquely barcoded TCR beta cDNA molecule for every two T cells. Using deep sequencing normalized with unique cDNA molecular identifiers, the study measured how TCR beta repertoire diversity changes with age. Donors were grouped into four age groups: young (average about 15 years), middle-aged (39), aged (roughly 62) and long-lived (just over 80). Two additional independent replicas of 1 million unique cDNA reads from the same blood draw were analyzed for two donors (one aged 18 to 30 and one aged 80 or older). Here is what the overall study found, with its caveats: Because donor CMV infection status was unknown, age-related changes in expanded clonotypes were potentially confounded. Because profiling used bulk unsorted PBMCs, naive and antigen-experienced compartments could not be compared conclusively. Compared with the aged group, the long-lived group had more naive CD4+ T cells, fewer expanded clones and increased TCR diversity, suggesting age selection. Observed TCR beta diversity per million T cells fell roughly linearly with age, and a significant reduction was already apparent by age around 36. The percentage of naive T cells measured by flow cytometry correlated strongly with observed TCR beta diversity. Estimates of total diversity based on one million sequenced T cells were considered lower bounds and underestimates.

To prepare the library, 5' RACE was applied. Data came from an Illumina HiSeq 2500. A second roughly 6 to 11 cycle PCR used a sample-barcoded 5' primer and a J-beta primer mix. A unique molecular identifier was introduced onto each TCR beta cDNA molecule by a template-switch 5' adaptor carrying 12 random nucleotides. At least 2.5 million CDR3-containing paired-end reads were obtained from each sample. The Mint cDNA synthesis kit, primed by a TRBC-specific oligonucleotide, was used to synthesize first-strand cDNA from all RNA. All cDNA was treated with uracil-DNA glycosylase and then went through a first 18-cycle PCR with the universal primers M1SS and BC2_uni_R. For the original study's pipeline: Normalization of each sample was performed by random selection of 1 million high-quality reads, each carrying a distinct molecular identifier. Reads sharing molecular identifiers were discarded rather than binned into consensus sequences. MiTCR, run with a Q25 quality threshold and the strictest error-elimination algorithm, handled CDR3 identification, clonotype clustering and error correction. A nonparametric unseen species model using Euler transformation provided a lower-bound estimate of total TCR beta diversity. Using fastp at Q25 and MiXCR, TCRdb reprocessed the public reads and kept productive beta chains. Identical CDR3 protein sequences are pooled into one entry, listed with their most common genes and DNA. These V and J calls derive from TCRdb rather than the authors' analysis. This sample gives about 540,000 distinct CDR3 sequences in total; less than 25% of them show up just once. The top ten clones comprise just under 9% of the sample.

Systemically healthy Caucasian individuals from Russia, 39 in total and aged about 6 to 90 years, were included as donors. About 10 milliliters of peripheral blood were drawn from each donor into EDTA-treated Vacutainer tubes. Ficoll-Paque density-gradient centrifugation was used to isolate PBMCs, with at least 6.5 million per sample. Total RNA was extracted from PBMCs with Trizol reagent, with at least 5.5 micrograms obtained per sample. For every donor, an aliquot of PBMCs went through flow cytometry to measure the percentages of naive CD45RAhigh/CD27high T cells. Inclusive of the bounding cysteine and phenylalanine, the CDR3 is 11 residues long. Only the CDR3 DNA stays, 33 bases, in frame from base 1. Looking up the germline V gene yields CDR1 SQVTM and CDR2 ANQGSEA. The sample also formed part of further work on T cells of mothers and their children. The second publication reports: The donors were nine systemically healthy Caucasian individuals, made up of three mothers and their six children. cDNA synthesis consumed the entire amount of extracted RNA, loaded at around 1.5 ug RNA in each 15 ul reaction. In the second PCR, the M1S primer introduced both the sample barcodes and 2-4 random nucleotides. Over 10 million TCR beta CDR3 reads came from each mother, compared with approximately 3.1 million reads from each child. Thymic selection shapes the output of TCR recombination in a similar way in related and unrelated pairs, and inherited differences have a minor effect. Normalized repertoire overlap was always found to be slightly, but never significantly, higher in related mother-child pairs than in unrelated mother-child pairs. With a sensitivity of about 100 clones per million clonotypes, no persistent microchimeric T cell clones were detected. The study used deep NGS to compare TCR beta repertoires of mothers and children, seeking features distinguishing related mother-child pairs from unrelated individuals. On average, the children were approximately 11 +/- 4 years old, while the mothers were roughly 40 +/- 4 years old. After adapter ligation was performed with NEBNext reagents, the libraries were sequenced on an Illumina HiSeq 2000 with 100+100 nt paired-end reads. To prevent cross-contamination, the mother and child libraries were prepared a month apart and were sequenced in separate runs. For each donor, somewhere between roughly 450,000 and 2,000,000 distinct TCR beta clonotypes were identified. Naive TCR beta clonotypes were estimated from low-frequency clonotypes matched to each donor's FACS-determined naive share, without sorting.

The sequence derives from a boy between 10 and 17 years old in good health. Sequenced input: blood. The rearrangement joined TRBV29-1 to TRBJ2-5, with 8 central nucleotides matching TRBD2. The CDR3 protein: CSGTSPETQNF. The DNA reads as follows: TGCAGCGGGACTAGCCCAGAGACCCAGAACTTC.